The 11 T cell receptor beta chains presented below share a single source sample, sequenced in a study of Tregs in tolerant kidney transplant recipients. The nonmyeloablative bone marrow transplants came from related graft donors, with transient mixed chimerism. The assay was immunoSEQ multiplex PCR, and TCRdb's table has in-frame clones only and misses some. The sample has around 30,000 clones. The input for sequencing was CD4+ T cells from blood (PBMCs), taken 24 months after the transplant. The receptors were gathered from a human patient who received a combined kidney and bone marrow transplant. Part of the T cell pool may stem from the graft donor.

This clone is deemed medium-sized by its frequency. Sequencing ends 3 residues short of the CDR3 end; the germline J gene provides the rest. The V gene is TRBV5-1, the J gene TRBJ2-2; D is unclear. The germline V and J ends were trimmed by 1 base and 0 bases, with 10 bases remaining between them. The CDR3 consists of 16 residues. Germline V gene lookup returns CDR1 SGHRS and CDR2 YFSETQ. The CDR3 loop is CASSLSSRSNTGELFF. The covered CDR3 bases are TGCGCCAGCAGCTTGTCTAGTCGCTCGAACACCGGGGAG.

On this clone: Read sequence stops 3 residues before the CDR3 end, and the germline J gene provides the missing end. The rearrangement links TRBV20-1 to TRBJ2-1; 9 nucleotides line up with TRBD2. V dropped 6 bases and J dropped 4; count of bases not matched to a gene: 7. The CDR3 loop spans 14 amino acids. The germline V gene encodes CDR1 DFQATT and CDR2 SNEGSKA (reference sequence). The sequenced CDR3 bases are TGCAGTGCCCCGGGACTAGCCCTATACAATGAG. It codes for CSAPGLALYNE. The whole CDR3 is CSAPGLALYNEQFF.

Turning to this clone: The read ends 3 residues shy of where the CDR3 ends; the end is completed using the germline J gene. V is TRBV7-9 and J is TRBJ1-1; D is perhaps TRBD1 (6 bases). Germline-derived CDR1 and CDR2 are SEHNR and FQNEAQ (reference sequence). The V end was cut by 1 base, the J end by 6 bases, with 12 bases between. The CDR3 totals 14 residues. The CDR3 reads CASSLENRAPEAFF. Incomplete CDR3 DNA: TGTGCCAGCAGCTTAGAGAACAGGGCTCCTGAA.

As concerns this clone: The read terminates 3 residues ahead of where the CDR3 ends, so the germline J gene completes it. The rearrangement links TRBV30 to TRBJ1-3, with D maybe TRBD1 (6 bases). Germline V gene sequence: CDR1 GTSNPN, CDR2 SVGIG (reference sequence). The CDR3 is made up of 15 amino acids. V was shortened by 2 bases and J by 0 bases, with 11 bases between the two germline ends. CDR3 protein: CAWSSTGSSGNTIYF. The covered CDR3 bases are TGTGCCTGGAGTTCCACAGGGAGCTCTGGAAACACC.

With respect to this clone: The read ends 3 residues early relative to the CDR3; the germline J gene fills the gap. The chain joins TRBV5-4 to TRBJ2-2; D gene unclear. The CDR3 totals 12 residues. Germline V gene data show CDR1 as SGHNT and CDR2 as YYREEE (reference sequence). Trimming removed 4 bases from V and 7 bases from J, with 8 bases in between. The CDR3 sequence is CASSKPGGELFF. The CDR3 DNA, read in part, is TGTGCCAGCAGCAAACCGGGCGGGGAG.

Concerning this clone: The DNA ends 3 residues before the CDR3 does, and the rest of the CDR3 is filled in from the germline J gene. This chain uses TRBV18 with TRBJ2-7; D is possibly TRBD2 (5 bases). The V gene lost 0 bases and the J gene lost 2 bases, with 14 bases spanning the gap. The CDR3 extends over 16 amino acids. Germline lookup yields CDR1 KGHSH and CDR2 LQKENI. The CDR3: CASSPPGGTATYEQYF. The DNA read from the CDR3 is TGTGCCAGCTCACCACCAGGAGGAACAGCCACCTACGAG.

Incomplete CDR3 DNA: TGTGCCATCAAGCTAACAGGGGGGACCTACGAG. It encodes CAIKLTGGTYE. The whole CDR3 reads CAIKLTGGTYEQYF. The chain carries TRBV10-3 and TRBJ2-7, with 8 bases fitting TRBD1. The sequence runs out 3 residues before the end of the CDR3; the remainder is reconstructed from the germline J gene. This CDR3 is 14 amino acids long. Germline assignment: CDR1 ENHRY and CDR2 SYGVKD. V lost 7 bases and J lost 2; bases outside the gene matches: 7.

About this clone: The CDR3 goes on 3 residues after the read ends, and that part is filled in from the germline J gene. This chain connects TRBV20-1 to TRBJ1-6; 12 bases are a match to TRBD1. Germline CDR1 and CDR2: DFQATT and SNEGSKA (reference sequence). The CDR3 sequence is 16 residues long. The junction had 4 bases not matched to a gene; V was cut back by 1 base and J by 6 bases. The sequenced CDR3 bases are TGCAGTGCTAGAGGGGACAGGGGGCGAGGTAATTCACCC. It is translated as CSARGDRGRGNSP. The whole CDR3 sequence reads CSARGDRGRGNSPLHF.

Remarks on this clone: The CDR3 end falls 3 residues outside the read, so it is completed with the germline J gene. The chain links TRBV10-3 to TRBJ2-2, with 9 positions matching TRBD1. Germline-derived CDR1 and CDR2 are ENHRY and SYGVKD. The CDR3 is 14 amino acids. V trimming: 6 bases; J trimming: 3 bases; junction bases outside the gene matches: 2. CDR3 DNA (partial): TGTGCCATCAGCTGGGACAGGGACACCGGGGAG. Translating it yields CAISWDRDTGE. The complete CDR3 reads CAISWDRDTGELFF.

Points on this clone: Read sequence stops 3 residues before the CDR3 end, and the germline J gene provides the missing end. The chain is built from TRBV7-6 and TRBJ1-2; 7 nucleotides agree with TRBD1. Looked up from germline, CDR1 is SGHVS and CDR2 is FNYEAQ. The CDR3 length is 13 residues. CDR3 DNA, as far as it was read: TGTGCCAGCAGCTTAGGACAGGGAGGCGGC. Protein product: CASSLGQGGG. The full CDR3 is CASSLGQGGGYTF. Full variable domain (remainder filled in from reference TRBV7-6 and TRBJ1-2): GAGVSQSPRYKVTKRGQDVALRCDPISGHVSLYWYRQALGQGPEFLTYFNYEAQQDKSGLPNDRFSAERPEGSISTLTIQRTEQRDSAMYRCASSLGQGGGYTFGSGTRLTVV.

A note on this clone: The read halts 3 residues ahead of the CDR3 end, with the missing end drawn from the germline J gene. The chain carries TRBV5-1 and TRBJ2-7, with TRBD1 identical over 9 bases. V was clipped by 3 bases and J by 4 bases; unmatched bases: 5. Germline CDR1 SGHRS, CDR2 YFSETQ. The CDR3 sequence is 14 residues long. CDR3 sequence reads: CASSWGTGSYEQYF. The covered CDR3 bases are TGCGCCAGCAGCTGGGGGACAGGGAGTTACGAG.